The count of the clone carrying this TCR beta chain is one. The antigen remains undetermined. A read error is possible here, since a much larger clone lies one base away. The entry originates in a study of tumor and adjacent non-tumor tissue in lung cancer. In the study overall: Histology: under 15 adenocarcinoma, a couple of squamous cell carcinoma, 1 small cell lung cancer. Whole-study results and caveats: Patients with more diverse tumor TCRs had worse survival.

The CDR3 runs to 16 residues. CDR1 and CDR2 from the germline V gene are MGHRA and YSYEKL. The V and J ends lost 0 bases and 7 bases respectively, with 15 bases between them. A modified ARM-PCR protocol with three rounds of nested PCR amplified TCRbeta. Each CDR3 protein is one row after TCRdb ran MiXCR on the multiplex PCR reads. In the table there are some 90,000 distinct CDR3 sequences, around 65% of which are singletons. The template was RNA from unsorted bulk tissue. The rearrangement joins TRBV4-1 to TRBJ2-2; D may be TRBD1 (7 bases). The receptor was derived from a man aged 70-80 years with non-small cell lung cancer. The sample was lung tumor tissue. This chain's CDR3 is CASSQDFAGGSGELFF. The CDR3 region has the DNA TGCGCCAGCAGCCAAGATTTCGCAGGGGGGAGCGGGGAGCTGTTTTTT.